A selection of T cell receptor beta chains follows, all from one sample in a study of blood T cell repertoires in COVID-19. Produced via immunoSEQ multiplex PCR; TCRdb's table is partial and in-frame only. The table records 75,000 to 95,000 clones, approximately 90% of them present only once. Material: peripheral blood. The source is a woman at least 80 years old with acute or convalescent COVID-19. CDR3s include the opening cysteine and the closing phenylalanine or tryptophan. A D gene is named only where the DNA matches it firmly. Clone size is shown for a subset of rows, as once, few, many or a class of expanded clone.

>TRBD1|-|TRBJ1-2|TRBV30|13
TGTGCCTGGACGGGACAGGGGGGCTATGGCTACACCTTC
CAWTGQGGYGYTF
>TRBD2|-|TRBJ2-5|TRBV6-5|15
TGTGCCAGCACCTCTAGCGGGAGGGCCCAAGAGACCCAGTACTTC
CASTSSGRAQETQYF
>-|-|TRBJ2-2|TRBV19|15
TGTGCCAGTAGTTCAGCAGGGGCGAACACCGGGGAGCTGTTTTTT
CASSSAGANTGELFF
>-|medium-sized|TRBJ2-1|TRBV5-1|17
TGCGCCAGCAGCTTGAGGGTTGCAGGGTGGACCTACAATGAGCAGTTCTTC
CASSLRVAGWTYNEQFF
>-|-|TRBJ2-1|TRBV6-5|14
TGTGCCAGCAGCCTAGCTCCCCGTGTCGGTGAGCAGTTCTTC
CASSLAPRVGEQFF
>-|-|TRBJ2-7|TRBV11-3|18
TGTGCCAGCAGCTTGCCCTTTTCTGTGAGGCTCGGAAGGTACGAGCAGTACTTC
CASSLPFSVRLGRYEQYF
>TRBD1|-|TRBJ2-7|TRBV7-2|14
TGTGCCAGCAGCTTAGTAGGGGGCAGGGTCGAGCAGTACTTC
CASSLVGGRVEQYF
>-|-|TRBJ1-5|TRBV12-2|17
TGTGCAAGTCGCTCCGGGACAGGAAGCGAGAGCAATCAGCCCCAGCATTTT
CASRSGTGSESNQPQHF
>-|-|TRBJ2-7|TRBV5-4|16
TGTGCCAGCAGCTTTTCCGGACTTAGGAGCTCCTACGAGCAGTACTTC
CASSFSGLRSSYEQYF
>TRBD2|-|TRBJ2-1|TRBV5-1|18
TGCGCCAGCAGCCCATTCGGGGGCGGGAGGGCCCTCTACAATGAGCAGTTCTTC
CASSPFGGGRALYNEQFF
>-|-|TRBJ2-7|TRBV20-1|12
TGCAGTGCTAGTCACAGGGTAGACGAGCAGTACTTC
CSASHRVDEQYF
>TRBD2|-|TRBJ2-2|TRBV19|15
TGTGCCAGCACCAATAGCGGGAGGGCCGGCCGGGAGCTGTTTTTT
CASTNSGRAGRELFF
>TRBD1|-|TRBJ2-1|TRBV7-2|14
TGTGCCAGCAGCCCAGGGGGCTCCTACAATGAGCAGTTCTTC
CASSPGGSYNEQFF
>-|-|TRBJ1-6|TRBV5-5|14
TGTGCCAGCAGCTTTGCAGGGGATAATTCACCCCTCCACTTT
CASSFAGDNSPLHF